This entry is about one TCR beta chain. The target of this receptor is not known. No base quality information exists; no much larger clone differs at one position. The CDR3 holds 14 amino acids from the cysteine to the phenylalanine. Solely the CDR3 DNA is kept, with 42 bases framed from the first base. The germline V and J ends show losses of 5 bases and 2 bases respectively, and no gene match explains 3 bases of the junction. CDR1 and CDR2, looked up from the germline V gene (reference sequence), are MNHEY and SMNVEV. The record originates from a study of vaccination and CD4 T cells after COVID-19 (dated by TCRdb to between 2021 and 2022). Regarding the study in general: The convalescent cohort included six males and four females, with two Hispanic individuals, seven Caucasians, two Asians and one multiracial person. Participants got two doses of the Pfizer-BioNTech BNT162b2 vaccine (n=8) or two doses of the Moderna mRNA-1273 vaccine (n=2). Post-COVID blood samples from convalescent patients were collected a median of about 110 days after diagnosis, with a range of 35 to 161 days. Post-vaccine blood samples were taken a median of 72 days after the second vaccine dose, with a range of roughly 13 to 250 days. The cultures were stimulated with overlapping spike peptide pools from SARS-CoV-2 and from the common cold coronaviruses HCoV-NL63, HCoV-OC43 and HCoV-229E. As controls, cultures received a CEFX viral epitope pool (the positive control), an HIV-1 Nef peptide pool (the negative control), or no peptide at all. In 10 COVID-19 convalescent patients and a handful of infection-naive healthy vaccine recipients, researchers compared the spike-specific CD4+ TCR repertoire from before mRNA vaccination with the repertoire from after.

The full study reports these points: In convalescent patients, a median approximately 90% of post-vaccine SARS-CoV-2-reactive clones were detected only after vaccination, suggesting vaccine-specific priming. The median count of SARS-CoV-2-reactive clonotypes went up from approximately 20 after infection to a few dozen after vaccination, although the change was not significant. Only a relatively small number of convalescent patients were included in the study, and early timepoints following natural infection were not analyzed. Of the vaccine-specific clones found in convalescent patients, nearly all (304 of 307) were mono-reactive for SARS-CoV-2 spike instead of being cross-reactive with common cold coronaviruses.

Libraries were made using PCR. TCR sequencing of DNA from cultured CD4+ T cells used the Oncomine TCR Beta short-read assay at the Johns Hopkins FTIC core. The QIAamp micro DNA kit was used to extract genomic DNA from the cultured CD4+ T cells. Oncomine TCR Beta libraries from cultured CD4+ T cells were pooled using unique dual indexes and sequenced on an Illumina iSeq 100. On the study's bioinformatics: Non-productive sequences were filtered out, and CDR3s that did not start with C, did not end with F or W, or were shorter than 7 amino acids were discarded. Antigen-specific clonotypes were identified using the MANAFEST web application through comparison of peptide-stimulated wells with reference and other culture wells. Positive clones required FDR below 0.05, an odds ratio above 5, and productive frequency above 0.1% in at least two of three replicate wells. A clonotype was classed as cross-reactive if the clonotype showed significant expansion both in SARS-CoV-2 spike wells and in at least one common cold coronavirus spike condition. Levenshtein distances (stringdist) and unrooted phylogenetic trees (ape) in R version 3.6.1 were used to assess CDR3 homology. TCRdb ran its own pipeline on the public reads, namely fastp trimming at Q25 and MiXCR clone calling, and kept in-frame beta chains. Each entry is one CDR3 protein sequence, shown with its most common DNA and genes. The V and J calls were not made by the authors but by TCRdb's processing. The sample yields approximately 18,000 distinct CDR3 sequences; about 80% were counted once. The ten top clones hold 17% of the sample.

Read against the paper, the sample's treatment or condition label means: approximately 9-day PBMC culture with coronavirus spike peptide pools or control peptides (ViraFEST assay). The study used the ViraFEST assay, which expanded antigen-specific T cells with peptide pools and then identified expanded clonotypes by TCR sequencing. Healthy vaccine recipients had no prior SARS-CoV-2 infection, confirmed by negative nucleocapsid antibody tests before and after vaccination. Each well held approximately 2 million PBMCs cultured in IMDM containing roughly 5% human AB serum and 10 IU/ml IL-2, with about 9.4 ug/ml peptide pools added. On days 3 and 7, half of the culture medium was replaced with fresh IL-2-containing medium. CD4+ T cells were isolated after approximately eleven days of culture through negative selection using the EasySep CD4+ T cell isolation kit. Ficoll-Paque Plus gradient centrifugation was used to isolate PBMCs from whole blood, and the isolated PBMCs were then either used fresh or cryopreserved at -140C. Culture conditions were generally each tested in triplicate wells.

The sequence links TRBV27 to TRBJ2-5; TRBD1 agrees with 9 junctional bases. The source is a human donor who received a COVID-19 vaccine. This sample comprised CD4+ T cells from blood, cultured in vitro, obtained after SARS-CoV-2 vaccination. DNA sequence: TGTGCCAGCAGTCTCGACAGGGGGCAAGAGACCCAGTACTTC. It encodes CASSLDRGQETQYF.